The clone carrying this T cell receptor (beta chain) was recorded only once. Antigen unknown. This sample is drawn from a study of cytomegalovirus exposure and HLA in healthy donors. Study-wide context: Earlier results showed almost 120 million unique TCR beta sequences derived from roughly 190 million T cells.

Study-wide results and limits: Later analysis demonstrated an association between a missense DCLRE1C variant and TCR beta V- and J-gene trimming. HLA restriction was apparent for most CMV-associated TCR beta chains in a later analysis.

The study ran its PCR with 60 Vbeta and 13 Jbeta primers. Original methodology: In a later analysis, about 12 million of tens of millions of unique beta chains occurred in at least two donors. TCRdb's copy holds only in-frame clones and misses some; the assay was immunoSEQ multiplex PCR. V and J calls plus clone size are reproduced from that table; the DNA served to infer D and trimming. The table includes around 58,000 clones, about 76% detected once. Trimming left V 0 bases short and J 3 bases short, with 9 bases between. Per the germline V gene, CDR1 is SGHDT and CDR2 is YYEEEE. The CDR3 contains 14 residues.

This receptor was obtained from a female donor in good health and CMV-seronegative. The chain couples TRBV5-6 to TRBJ1-1, with D hard to call. The sequencing sample was made of PBMCs. CDR3 in amino acids: CASSLAVGYTEAFF. The CDR3 nucleotides read TGTGCCAGCAGCTTGGCGGTGGGCTACACTGAAGCTTTCTTT. Together with reference TRBV5-6 and TRBJ1-1, the CDR3 gives the full variable domain: DAGVTQSPTHLIKTRGQQVTLRCSPKSGHDTVSWYQQALGQGPQFIFQYYEEEERQRGNFPDRFSGHQFPNYSSELNVNALLLGDSALYLCASSLAVGYTEAFFGQGTRLTVV.